This T cell receptor (beta chain) was identified during a study of CD8 T cells in ankylosing spondylitis. Findings and limits, study-wide: Prior literature has documented some motif variants in synovial fluid and blood from reactive arthritis. It appeared that ankylosing spondylitis blood was characterized by a TCR beta motif of several highly homologous variants. Matched synovial fluid from ankylosing spondylitis patients was reported to be enriched for disease-linked clones.

TCRdb fed the 5' RACE reads into MiXCR, producing one record per CDR3 protein. The top ten clones hold around 15% of a sample with about 160,000 distinct CDR3 sequences, under 45% of them seen once. Points on this clonotype: Its antigen is as yet unknown.

CDR1 ENHRY and CDR2 SYGVKD come from the germline V gene. The V segment lost 3 bases and the J segment 5 bases; nucleotides outside the gene matches: 1. The CDR3 runs to 14 residues. The receptor's source is a male donor with ankylosing spondylitis. Material: synovial fluid, either unsorted or a sorted T cell fraction (not recorded which). The chain joins TRBV10-3 to TRBJ1-6, with TRBD1 identical over 7 bases. CDR3 region: CAISEGGNNSPLHF. CDR3 nucleotide sequence: TGTGCCATCAGTGAAGGGGGCAATAATTCACCCCTCCACTTT.